This T cell receptor (beta chain) was sequenced for a study of cytomegalovirus exposure and HLA in healthy donors. The germline V gene has CDR1 SGHDT and CDR2 YYEEEE. V was pared by 5 bases and J by 4 bases, with 5 bases of the junction left unmatched. This CDR3 has 14 residues. Primers: 60 Vbeta forward and 13 Jbeta reverse. Assay: immunoSEQ multiplex PCR; the TCRdb copy retains only in-frame clones and omits some. This table has 110,000 to 150,000 clones, roughly 9.7% appearing once. This clone was seen more than once but under ten times. Its matching antigen is unknown. Findings and limits, study-wide: One later analysis reportedly identified an Asian-associated ancestry cluster that showed fewer N-insertions than the approximately 710-donor mean. A later analysis found most CMV-associated TCR beta chains apparently HLA-restricted.

The TCR originated in a man aged 50-60 years in good health and CMV-seronegative. The chain uses TRBV5-6 and TRBJ2-7, with TRBD1 identical over 11 bases. Sequencing was performed on PBMCs. Written as DNA, the CDR3 is TGTGCCAGCAGAACCGGGACAGGGGGATACGAGCAGTACTTC. Its protein is CASRTGTGGYEQYF.